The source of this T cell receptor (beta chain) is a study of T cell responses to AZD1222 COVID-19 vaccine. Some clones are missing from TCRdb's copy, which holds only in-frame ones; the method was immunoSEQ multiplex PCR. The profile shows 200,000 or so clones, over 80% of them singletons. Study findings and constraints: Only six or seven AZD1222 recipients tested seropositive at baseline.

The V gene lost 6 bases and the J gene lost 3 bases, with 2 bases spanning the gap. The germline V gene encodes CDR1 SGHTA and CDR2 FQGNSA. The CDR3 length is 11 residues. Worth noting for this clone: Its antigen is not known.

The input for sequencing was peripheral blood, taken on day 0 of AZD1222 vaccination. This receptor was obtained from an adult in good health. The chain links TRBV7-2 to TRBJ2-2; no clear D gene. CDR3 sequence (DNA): TGTGCCAGCAGATACACCGGGGAGCTGTTTTTT. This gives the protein CASRYTGELFF. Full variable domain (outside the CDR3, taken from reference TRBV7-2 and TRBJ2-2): GAGVSQSPSNKVTEKGKDVELRCDPISGHTALYWYRQSLGQGLEFLIYFQGNSAPDKSGLPSDRFSAERTGGSVSTLTIQRTQQEDSAVYLCASRYTGELFFGEGSRLTVL.